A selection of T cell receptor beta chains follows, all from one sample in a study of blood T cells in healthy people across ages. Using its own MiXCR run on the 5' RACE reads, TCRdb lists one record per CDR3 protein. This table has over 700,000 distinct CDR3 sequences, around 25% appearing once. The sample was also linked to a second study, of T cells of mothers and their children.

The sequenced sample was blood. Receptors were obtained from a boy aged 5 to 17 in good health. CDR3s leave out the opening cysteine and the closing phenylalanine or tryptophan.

CDR3: ASSPRTRGTGELF; length: 13; J: TRBJ2-2; V: TRBV7-2
CDR3: ASSRAPRSYEQY; length: 12; J: .; V: TRBV11-1
CDR3: SVAGLAGDEQF; length: 11; J: TRBJ2-1; V: TRBV29-1
CDR3: ASSPGTLGEETQY; length: 13; J: TRBJ2-5; V: TRBV14
CDR3: SVNTDGGGNTIY; length: 12; J: TRBJ1-3; V: TRBV29-1
CDR3: ASGYGAVSGQPQH; length: 13; J: TRBJ1-5; V: TRBV12-5
CDR3: ASSGTVDYNEQF; length: 12; J: TRBJ2-1; V: TRBV7-9
CDR3: ASSESTEAF; length: 9; J: TRBJ1-1; V: TRBV2
CDR3: ASSVRDPATGELF; length: 13; J: TRBJ2-2; V: TRBV6-1
CDR3: ASSLEPGGYEQY; length: 12; J: .; V: TRBV7-2
CDR3: ASNGFGAGTVGKNIQY; length: 16; J: TRBJ2-4; V: TRBV2
CDR3: ASSQEVGTGNEQF; length: 13; J: TRBJ2-1; V: TRBV4-3
CDR3: ASSPSPDFLSTDTQY; length: 15; J: TRBJ2-3; V: TRBV7-9
CDR3: ASSLLTGGGNQPQH; length: 14; J: TRBJ1-5; V: TRBV28
CDR3: ASSSGTGYEQY; length: 11; J: TRBJ2-7; V: TRBV27
CDR3: ASSPRLAGSTDTQY; length: 14; J: TRBJ2-3; V: TRBV4-3
CDR3: ASSRDSPSHNEQF; length: 13; J: TRBJ2-1; V: TRBV6-5
CDR3: ASSVVPSEYNEQF; length: 13; J: TRBJ2-1; V: TRBV7-2
CDR3: ASSPPGAFYGYT; length: 12; J: TRBJ1-2; V: TRBV7-9
CDR3: SAKDREAGNTIY; length: 12; J: TRBJ1-3; V: TRBV20-1
CDR3: SVEGPDRGNEQF; length: 12; J: .; V: TRBV29-1
CDR3: ASRSRAIPDTQY; length: 12; J: TRBJ2-3; V: TRBV28
CDR3: ASSEREGETQY; length: 11; J: TRBJ2-5; V: TRBV5-1
CDR3: ASSEAGVNSPLH; length: 12; J: TRBJ1-6; V: TRBV6-1
CDR3: ASSLSGGTPNEQF; length: 13; J: TRBJ2-1; V: TRBV11-3
CDR3: TSSLAGGNQPQH; length: 12; J: TRBJ1-5; V: TRBV5-1
CDR3: ASSSKAGTSGSSYNEQF; length: 17; J: TRBJ2-1; V: TRBV5-4
CDR3: ASSAPTARGTPLH; length: 13; J: TRBJ1-6; V: TRBV12-3/TRBV12-4
CDR3: AIGARDKNTEAF; length: 12; J: TRBJ1-1; V: TRBV10-3
CDR3: ASSVVSHPGLAGYNEQF; length: 17; J: TRBJ2-1; V: TRBV9
CDR3: ASRPAGQTVSYEQY; length: 14; J: TRBJ2-7; V: TRBV28
CDR3: ASSLIGNYEQY; length: 11; J: TRBJ2-7; V: TRBV7-3
CDR3: ASSQDWGLAGYGEQF; length: 15; J: TRBJ2-1; V: TRBV14
CDR3: ASSPEGQGGNEQY; length: 13; J: TRBJ2-7; V: TRBV11-2
CDR3: ASGLVVGEQF; length: 10; J: .; V: TRBV12-5
CDR3: SVPGQSSYNEQF; length: 12; J: TRBJ2-1; V: TRBV29-1
CDR3: ATLADLNNEQF; length: 11; J: TRBJ2-1; V: TRBV6-5
CDR3: ASSQNRDRPSYEQY; length: 14; J: TRBJ2-7; V: TRBV28
CDR3: SVAGEGVAKNIQY; length: 13; J: TRBJ2-4; V: TRBV29-1
CDR3: ASSLGTFGYT; length: 10; J: TRBJ1-2; V: TRBV7-9
CDR3: SAKLAGTSYNEQF; length: 13; J: TRBJ2-1; V: TRBV20-1
CDR3: SVVAMTDTQY; length: 10; J: TRBJ2-3; V: TRBV29-1
CDR3: ASSHPRTSGASETQY; length: 15; J: TRBJ2-5; V: TRBV5-6
CDR3: SAHIAGLSSYEQY; length: 13; J: .; V: TRBV20-1
CDR3: ASSLPTSQDNEQY; length: 13; J: TRBJ2-7; V: TRBV11-2
CDR3: ATSDSRLQY; length: 9; J: TRBJ2-3; V: TRBV24-1
CDR3: ASGPEANTGELF; length: 12; J: TRBJ2-2; V: TRBV11-2
CDR3: ASSYSGESSYEQY; length: 13; J: TRBJ2-7; V: TRBV6-5
CDR3: ASSEGGQGDWRLAGAETQY; length: 19; J: TRBJ2-5; V: TRBV2
CDR3: ASSLITDSPLH; length: 11; J: TRBJ1-6; V: TRBV7-3
CDR3: ATRTVTYEQY; length: 10; J: TRBJ2-7; V: TRBV28
CDR3: ASSQEPGGPDIQY; length: 13; J: TRBJ2-4; V: TRBV4-2
CDR3: SVTGTSGRRGYEQY; length: 14; J: TRBJ2-7; V: TRBV29-1
CDR3: ASSLAAPGNTEAF; length: 13; J: TRBJ1-1; V: TRBV5-5
CDR3: ASSLGDGKSMT; length: 11; J: TRBJ2-6; V: TRBV5-1